This entry features one TCR beta chain sequence. This CDR3 region has 14 residues. V lost 5 bases to trimming and J lost 0 bases, with 9 bases between them. Germline CDR1 reads MNHEY; CDR2 reads SMNVEV (reference sequence). This specimen comes from a study of blood T cell repertoires in COVID-19. Turning to the study itself: Samples taken during acute and convalescent COVID-19 were collected in the United States, Italy and Spain.

Followed over time, Seattle patients had been enrolled while infection was active. Under the authors' procedure: Using reference gene primer amplification, nucleated cell counts were estimated. The method was immunoSEQ multiplex PCR; TCRdb's version includes in-frame clones alone and lacks a portion of them. V, J and clone size are those of that table, while D and trimming were read from the DNA. The sample yields nearly 350,000 clones, about nine tenths seen once. The TCR originated in a woman aged 70-85 years with COVID-19, enrolled during active disease. The sequenced sample consisted of peripheral blood. This chain connects TRBV27 to TRBJ2-3; TRBD1 might be the D (5 bases). Written as DNA, the CDR3 is TGTGCCAGCAGTCACAGGTCTAGCACAGATACGCAGTATTTT. Encoded protein: CASSHRSSTDTQYF.